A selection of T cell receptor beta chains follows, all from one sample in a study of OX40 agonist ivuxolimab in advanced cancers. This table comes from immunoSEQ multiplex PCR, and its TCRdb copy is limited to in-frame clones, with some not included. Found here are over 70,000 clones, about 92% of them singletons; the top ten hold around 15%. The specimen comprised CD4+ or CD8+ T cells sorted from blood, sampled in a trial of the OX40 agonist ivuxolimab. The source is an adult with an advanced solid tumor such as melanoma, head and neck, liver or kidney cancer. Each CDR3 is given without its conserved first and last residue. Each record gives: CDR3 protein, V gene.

SVGPGEQF	TRBV29-1
ASSLKTGHLTRQF	TRBV27
ASSILGSEQY	TRBV19
ASSQDPSTDQPQH	TRBV4-1
ASSPSDRTNEKLF	TRBV7-6
ASRTDTQY	TRBV6-6
ASSLDGSGPYGYT	TRBV5-4
ASSLGSWGALDEQF	TRBV7-2
ASHYPAGEAF	TRBV5-4
ASNPYEGSSYEQY	TRBV7-2
ASIPSDLANTGELF	TRBV19
ASSIGTSGKNTQY	TRBV19
ASSEGDNEQF	TRBV9
ASSRAGASTDTQY	TRBV7-9
ATSREGSDGYT	TRBV15
ASSLGPRSNNEQF	TRBV5-6
ASSYSIGATNEKLF	TRBV6-5
ASSIDTHRTYEQY	TRBV19